These 25 T cell receptor beta chains came from one sample sequenced in a study of CD8+ T cells in alopecia areata. Treatment noted: oral pan-JAK inhibitor, 5-10 mg twice daily. RNA was isolated and reverse transcribed to cDNA, the sequencing template. Only in-frame clones appear in the TCRdb table, and some are missing; sequencing was by immunoSEQ multiplex PCR. The repertoire includes about 280,000 clones, 58% of them detected once, and under 2% sits in the top ten. The specimen was CD4+ T cells sorted from blood, collected at week 24, from a patient treated with tofacitinib. All receptors derive from a human donor with alopecia areata.

The gene calls are TRBV7-2 and TRBJ2-5; D uncertain. Trimming removed 0 bases from V and 5 bases from J, with 13 bases in between. This CDR3 is built from 15 residues. The germline gives CDR1 SGHTA, CDR2 FQGNSA. CDR3 bases: TGTGCCAGCAGCTTAGCCCCCACCACATGGGAGACCCAGTACTTC. Protein product: CASSLAPTTWETQYF.

This clone has just a few counts. CDR3 sequence: CSINRGLGTGELFF. The CDR3 region has the DNA TGCAGCATCAACCGGGGGCTCGGCACCGGGGAGCTGTTTTTT. The V and J genes are TRBV29-1 and TRBJ2-2, with D perhaps TRBD1 or TRBD2 (6 bases each). V was clipped by 8 bases and J by 4 bases, with 17 bases between them. CDR3 size: 14 residues. Germline CDR1 is SQVTM and CDR2 is ANQGSEA.

The chain has TRBV25-1 and TRBJ1-2; D is uncertain. The CDR3 loop spans 14 amino acids. CDR1 is MGHDK and CDR2 is SYGVNS in the germline V gene. V gave up 3 bases and J gave up 2 bases, with 10 bases separating them. The CDR3 loop reads CASSEVRFNYGYTF. The CDR3 DNA sequence: TGTGCCAGCAGTGAGGTCAGGTTCAACTATGGCTACACCTTC.

The rearrangement uses TRBV30 and TRBJ1-3; D is uncertain. CDR1 is GTSNPN, CDR2 SVGIG, per germline (reference sequence). CDR3 length: 13 amino acids. With 4 bases removed from V and 4 bases from J, the gap between germline ends came to 11 bases. This CDR3 reads CAWTLQSGNTIYF. Here the CDR3 DNA reads TGTGCCTGGACCTTACAATCCGGAAACACCATATATTTT.

The CDR3 loop is CSVSGPFDYGYTF. The CDR3 DNA reads TGCAGCGTAAGTGGGCCGTTCGACTATGGCTACACCTTC. This rearrangement joins TRBV29-1 to TRBJ1-2; the D is unclear. V gave up 6 bases and J gave up 3 bases, with 14 bases separating them. Germline-derived CDR1 and CDR2 are SQVTM and ANQGSEA. CDR3 length: 13 amino acids.

The J gene is TRBJ2-5, the V gene TRBV7-2; the match to TRBD2 covers 15 bases. The CDR3 extends over 16 amino acids. The V and J ends lost 5 bases and 3 bases, in that order; junction bases with no gene match: 4. The germline gives CDR1 SGHTA, CDR2 FQGNSA. The CDR3 DNA sequence: TGTGCCAGCAGCCGGGGACTAGCGGGGGGTGAAGAGACCCAGTACTTC. Its translation: CASSRGLAGGEETQYF.

This chain joins TRBV13 and TRBJ1-2; D not resolved. This CDR3 comprises 15 residues. Trimming shortened V by 3 bases and J by 8 bases, and 19 bases separated the two germline ends. Germline loops: CDR1 PRHDT, CDR2 FYEKMQ (reference sequence). As DNA, the CDR3 is TGTGCCAGCAGCTTTTCTAATCCAGTGGAGAGGGGCTACACCTTC. This translates into CASSFSNPVERGYTF.

The chain couples TRBV5-1 to TRBJ2-6; D gene ambiguous. This CDR3 is 14 amino acids long. V lost 7 bases and J 4 bases, leaving 12 bases between the germline ends. Germline V lookup: CDR1 SGHRS, CDR2 YFSETQ. As DNA, the CDR3 is TGCGCCAGCGGGTTAAATTGGGGGGCCAACGTCCTGACTTTC. This gives the protein CASGLNWGANVLTF.

The chain employs TRBV7-9 and TRBJ2-3; TRBD2 matches at 10 bases. From germline, CDR1 is SEHNR and CDR2 FQNEAQ (reference sequence). The CDR3 is 15 amino acids. V lost 4 bases to trimming and J lost 4 bases; unmatched junction nucleotides: 5. The CDR3 sequence: CASSSGLANADTQYF. The CDR3 coding sequence is TGTGCCAGCAGCTCGGGACTAGCGAACGCAGATACGCAGTATTTT.

J is TRBJ2-2 and V is TRBV29-1; D not resolved. Germline V gives CDR1 SQVTM, CDR2 ANQGSEA. There are 12 residues in the CDR3. The germline V and J ends were trimmed by 4 bases and 1 base, with 4 bases remaining between them. CDR3 nucleotide sequence: TGCAGCGTTGCCAGGAACACCGGGGAGCTGTTTTTT. It is translated as CSVARNTGELFF.

The chain employs TRBV14 and TRBJ2-2; D possibly corresponds to TRBD1 (5 bases). Trimming pared 6 bases from V and 6 bases from J, leaving 11 bases between. The germline CDR1 and CDR2 sequences are SGHDN and FVKESK. The CDR3 has 13 amino acids. The CDR3 region has the DNA TGTGCCAGCAGACGACCAGGGTCCGGGGAGCTGTTTTTT. It encodes CASRRPGSGELFF. The variable domain in full, completed from reference TRBV14 and TRBJ2-2, reads EAGVTQFPSHSVIEKGQTVTLRCDPISGHDNLYWYRRVMGKEIKFLLHFVKESKQDESGMPNNRFLAERTGGTYSTLKVQPAELEDSGVYFCASRRPGSGELFFGEGSRLTVL.

This clone was detected only once. J is TRBJ1-1 and V is TRBV4-3; the match to TRBD1 covers 8 bases. The germline V gene has CDR1 LGHNA and CDR2 YSLEER. With V trimmed by 2 bases and J by 10 bases, 6 bases remained unmatched. The CDR3 spans 13 residues. CDR3 protein: CASSQLDRGAAFF. The DNA for the CDR3 is TGCGCCAGCAGCCAACTTGACAGGGGCGCAGCTTTCTTT.

The rearrangement joins TRBV25-1 to TRBJ2-5; 12 nucleotides match TRBD2. The V gene end was trimmed by 9 bases and the J gene end by 2 bases; junction bases not matched to a gene: 16. Looked up from germline, CDR1 is MGHDK and CDR2 is SYGVNS. This CDR3 region has 18 residues. The CDR3, as DNA: TGTGCCAGGCTAGCGGGGGGGATGGAGGGGAACCCACAAGAGACCCAGTACTTC. Translation: CARLAGGMEGNPQETQYF.

This clone appeared a few times. This chain connects TRBV7-9 to TRBJ1-2; D is ambiguous. The germline CDR1 and CDR2 sequences are SEHNR and FQNEAQ (reference sequence). The CDR3 is 13 residues long. The germline V and J ends were trimmed by 3 bases and 8 bases, with 13 bases remaining between them. CDR3 DNA sequence: TGTGCCAGCAGCTTTGGGGAGTCGGGCGGCTACACCTTC. Translating it yields CASSFGESGGYTF.

The rearrangement joins TRBV7-9 to TRBJ2-5; D may be TRBD1 or TRBD2 (5 bases each). CDR1 SEHNR and CDR2 FQNEAQ come from the germline V gene (reference sequence). Trimming removed 5 bases from V and 5 bases from J, with 18 bases in between. The CDR3 is made up of 15 amino acids. CDR3 sequence (DNA): TGTGCCAGCAGCCCTGACAGAGGGGAAGGGGAGACCCAGTACTTC. As protein: CASSPDRGEGETQYF.

This chain uses TRBV29-1 with TRBJ2-3, with 12 positions matching TRBD2. V lost 0 bases to trimming and J lost 12 bases; unmatched junction nucleotides: 7. Germline V gene data show CDR1 as SQVTM and CDR2 as ANQGSEA. This CDR3 is 14 amino acids long. The CDR3 spells CSVEELAGGLHQYF. In DNA form, the CDR3 reads TGCAGCGTTGAAGAACTAGCGGGGGGTCTCCATCAGTATTTT.

J is TRBJ2-3 and V is TRBV7-9; 10 nucleotides line up with TRBD2. V shed 3 bases and J 2 bases; nucleotides not matched to a gene: 2. The CDR3 length is 15 residues. The V gene's germline CDR1 is SEHNR and CDR2 FQNEAQ (reference sequence). The CDR3 loop reads CASSFLAGDTDTQYF. DNA for the CDR3: TGTGCCAGCAGCTTTCTAGCGGGGGACACAGATACGCAGTATTTT.

The sample holds a few counts of this clone. The chain couples TRBV5-4 to TRBJ2-1; D gene ambiguous. CDR3 length equals 13 residues. Looked up from germline, CDR1 is SGHNT and CDR2 is YYREEE (reference sequence). V lost 2 bases and J 7 bases, leaving 10 bases between the germline ends. The CDR3 DNA follows: TGTGCCAGCAGCTTATCTGGATCGAATGAGCAGTTCTTC. Translation gives CASSLSGSNEQFF.

The J gene is TRBJ1-5, the V gene TRBV28, with 10 bases that match TRBD1. This CDR3 is 16 amino acids long. After removal of 5 bases from V and 8 bases from J, the junction contained 12 bases not matched to a gene. Germline V gives CDR1 MDHEN, CDR2 SYDVKM. CDR3 sequence (DNA): TGTGCCAGCAGTCCCCCGGGGACAGGGGTAGGTAAGCCCCAGCATTTT. Protein product: CASSPPGTGVGKPQHF.

This clone was detected only a few times. The rearrangement uses TRBV4-1 and TRBJ2-1; the match to TRBD2 covers 9 bases. The CDR3 is made up of 13 amino acids. Germline loops: CDR1 MGHRA, CDR2 YSYEKL. J lost 16 bases, V lost 4 bases, and 11 bases had no gene match. CDR3 sequence reads: CASSPAGGGAKFF. Here the CDR3 DNA reads TGCGCCAGCAGCCCCGCGGGCGGGGGGGCGAAATTCTTC.

V usage is TRBV7-2 and J usage is TRBJ1-2, with TRBD1 matching 9 bases. Germline lookup yields CDR1 SGHTA and CDR2 FQGNSA. Unmatched junction bases numbered 4, after V lost 3 bases and J lost 5 bases. The length of the CDR3 is 14 residues. The CDR3 spells CASSLDRGGYGYTF. Here the CDR3 DNA reads TGTGCCAGCAGCTTGGACAGGGGAGGGTATGGCTACACCTTC. The full variable domain, with the rest looked up from reference TRBV7-2 and TRBJ1-2, is GAGVSQSPSNKVTEKGKDVELRCDPISGHTALYWYRQSLGQGLEFLIYFQGNSAPDKSGLPSDRFSAERTGGSVSTLTIQRTQQEDSAVYLCASSLDRGGYGYTFGSGTRLTVV.

This clone was picked up a small number of times. The rearrangement joins TRBV30 to TRBJ1-1; TRBD1 might be the D (6 bases). Trimming removed 8 bases from V and 4 bases from J, with 14 bases in between. Germline assignment: CDR1 GTSNPN and CDR2 SVGIG (reference sequence). There are 12 residues in the CDR3. The CDR3 coding sequence is TGTGCCGGAACAGGGAGGAGCACTGAAGCTTTCTTT. Its protein product is CAGTGRSTEAFF.

A few counts support this clone. The rearrangement joins TRBV28 to TRBJ2-2; D unclear. Germline-derived CDR1 and CDR2 are MDHEN and SYDVKM. The CDR3 loop spans 13 amino acids. V was pared by 7 bases and J by 0 bases, with 6 bases between. Here the CDR3 reads CASKGSNTGELFF. In nucleotides, the CDR3 is TGTGCCAGCAAGGGATCGAACACCGGGGAGCTGTTTTTT.

This sequence joins TRBV7-2 and TRBJ2-2; D ambiguous. The CDR3 totals 15 residues. V lost 3 bases and J 0 bases, leaving 8 bases between the germline ends. The germline V gene has CDR1 SGHTA and CDR2 FQGNSA. The CDR3 is CASSFRLANTGELFF. Here the CDR3 DNA reads TGTGCCAGCAGCTTCAGGCTAGCGAACACCGGGGAGCTGTTTTTT.

V and J are TRBV6-5 and TRBJ2-5; D is undetermined. The germline V gene has CDR1 MNHEY and CDR2 SVGAGI. The V end lost 7 bases, the J end lost 7 bases, and 10 bases lay between the germline ends. The CDR3 totals 11 residues. CDR3 sequence reads: CASNHLGTQYF. The DNA for the CDR3 is TGTGCCAGCAACCACCTTGGGACCCAGTACTTC.